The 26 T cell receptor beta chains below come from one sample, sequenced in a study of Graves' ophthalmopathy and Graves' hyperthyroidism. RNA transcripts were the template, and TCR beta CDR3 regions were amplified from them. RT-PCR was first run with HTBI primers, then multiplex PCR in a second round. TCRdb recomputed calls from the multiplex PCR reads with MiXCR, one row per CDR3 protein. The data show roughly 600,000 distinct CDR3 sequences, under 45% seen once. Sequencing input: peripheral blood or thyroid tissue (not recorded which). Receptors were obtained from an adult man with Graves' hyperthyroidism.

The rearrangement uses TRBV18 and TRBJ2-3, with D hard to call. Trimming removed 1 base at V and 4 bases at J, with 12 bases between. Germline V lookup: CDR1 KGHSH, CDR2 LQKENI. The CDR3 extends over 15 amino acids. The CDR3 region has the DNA TGTGCCAGCTCACCACGAGGCAGAAAGGCAGATACGCAGTATTTT. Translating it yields CASSPRGRKADTQYF. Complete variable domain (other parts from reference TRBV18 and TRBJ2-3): NAGVMQNPRHLVRRRGQEARLRCSPMKGHSHVYWYRQLPEEGLKFMVYLQKENIIDESGMPKERFSAEFPKEGPSILRIQQVVRGDSAAYFCASSPRGRKADTQYFGPGTRLTVL.

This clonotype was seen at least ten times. The CDR3 DNA reads TGCGCCAGCAGCTTGGCAGACCCCCAAGAGACCCAGTACTTC. Translation: CASSLADPQETQYF. This sequence joins TRBV5-1 and TRBJ2-5; D remains ambiguous. The CDR3 extends over 14 amino acids. Germline assignment: CDR1 SGHRS and CDR2 YFSETQ. The ends were cut back, 0 bases at V and 1 base at J, with 7 bases in the middle.

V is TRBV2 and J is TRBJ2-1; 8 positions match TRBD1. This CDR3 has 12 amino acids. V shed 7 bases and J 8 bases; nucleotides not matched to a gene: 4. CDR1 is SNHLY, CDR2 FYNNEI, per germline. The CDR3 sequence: CASKDRVHEQFF. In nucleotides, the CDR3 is TGTGCCAGCAAGGACAGGGTCCATGAGCAGTTCTTC.

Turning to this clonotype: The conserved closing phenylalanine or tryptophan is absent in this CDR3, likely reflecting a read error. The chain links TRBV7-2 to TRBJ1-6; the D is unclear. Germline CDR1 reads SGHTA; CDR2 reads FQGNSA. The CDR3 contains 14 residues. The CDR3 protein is CASNLNRANSPLHL. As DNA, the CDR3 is TGTGCCAGCAACTTAAATCGGGCAAACTCACCCCTCCACCTT.

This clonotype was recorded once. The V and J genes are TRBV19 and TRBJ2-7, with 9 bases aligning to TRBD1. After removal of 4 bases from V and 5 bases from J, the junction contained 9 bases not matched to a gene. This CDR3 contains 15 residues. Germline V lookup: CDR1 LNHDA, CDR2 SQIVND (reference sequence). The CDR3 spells CASSTTGTGPHEQYF. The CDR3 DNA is TGTGCCAGTAGTACCACCGGGACAGGGCCCCACGAGCAGTACTTC.

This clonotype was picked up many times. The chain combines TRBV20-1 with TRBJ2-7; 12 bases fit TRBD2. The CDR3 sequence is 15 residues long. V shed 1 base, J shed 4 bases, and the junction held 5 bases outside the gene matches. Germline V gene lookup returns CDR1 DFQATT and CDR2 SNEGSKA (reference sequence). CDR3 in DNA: TGCAGTGCTAGAGCTCTAGCGGGGGGGCGGTACGAGCAGTACTTC. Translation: CSARALAGGRYEQYF.

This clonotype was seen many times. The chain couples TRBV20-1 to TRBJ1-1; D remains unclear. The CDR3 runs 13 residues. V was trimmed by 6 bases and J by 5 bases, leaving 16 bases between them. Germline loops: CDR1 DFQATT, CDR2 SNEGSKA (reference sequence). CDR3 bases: TGCAGTGCCCCATGGGGTACGGGAACTGAAGCTTTCTTT. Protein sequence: CSAPWGTGTEAFF.

The CDR3 bases are TGCGCCAGCAGCTTGGCCCCCCGACAGGGATCCCACGAGCAGTACTTC. Protein product: CASSLAPRQGSHEQYF. The chain has TRBV5-1 and TRBJ2-7, with 7 bases fitting TRBD1. Germline assignment: CDR1 SGHRS and CDR2 YFSETQ. J lost 5 bases, V lost 0 bases, and 11 bases had no gene match. The CDR3 contains 16 residues.

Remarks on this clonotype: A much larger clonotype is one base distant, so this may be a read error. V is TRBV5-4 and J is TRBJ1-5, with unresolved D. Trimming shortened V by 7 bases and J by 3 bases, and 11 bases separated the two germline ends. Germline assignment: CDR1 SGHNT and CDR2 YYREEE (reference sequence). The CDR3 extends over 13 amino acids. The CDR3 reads CASGALTNQPQHF. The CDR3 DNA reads TGTGCCAGCGGCGCCCTGACCAATCAGCCCCAGCATTTT. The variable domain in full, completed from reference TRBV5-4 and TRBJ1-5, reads ETGVTQSPTHLIKTRGQQVTLRCSSQSGHNTVSWYQQALGQGPQFIFQYYREEENGRGNFPPRFSGLQFPNYSSELNVNALELDDSALYLCASGALTNQPQHFGDGTRLSIL.

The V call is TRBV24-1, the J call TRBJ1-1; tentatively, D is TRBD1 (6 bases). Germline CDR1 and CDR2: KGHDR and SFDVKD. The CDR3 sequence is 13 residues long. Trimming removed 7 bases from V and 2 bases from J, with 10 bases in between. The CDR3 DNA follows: TGTGCCACCAGAAGGACAGAAAACACTGAAGCTTTCTTT. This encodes CATRRTENTEAFF.

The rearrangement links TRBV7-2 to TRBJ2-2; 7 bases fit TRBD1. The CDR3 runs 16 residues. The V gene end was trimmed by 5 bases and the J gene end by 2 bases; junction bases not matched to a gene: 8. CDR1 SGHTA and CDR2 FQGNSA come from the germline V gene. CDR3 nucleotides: TGTGCCAGCAGCGGACGACAGGGAGATAACACCGGGGAGCTGTTTTTT. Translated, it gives CASSGRQGDNTGELFF.

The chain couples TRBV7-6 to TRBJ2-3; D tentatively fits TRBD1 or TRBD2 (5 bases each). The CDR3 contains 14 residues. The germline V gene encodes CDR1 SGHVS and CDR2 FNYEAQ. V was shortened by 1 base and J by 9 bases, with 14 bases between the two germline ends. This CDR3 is CASSLGRGSKTQYF. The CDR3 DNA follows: TGTGCCAGCAGCTTAGGTCGGGGCTCGAAAACGCAGTATTTT.

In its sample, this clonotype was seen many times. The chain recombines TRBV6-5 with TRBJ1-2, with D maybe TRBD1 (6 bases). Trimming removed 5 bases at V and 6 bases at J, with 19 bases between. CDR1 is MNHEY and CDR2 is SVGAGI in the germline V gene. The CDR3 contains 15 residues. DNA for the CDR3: TGTGCCAGCAGTCCCCTTCGGGGGGGCGCGGATGGCTACACCTTC. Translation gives CASSPLRGGADGYTF.

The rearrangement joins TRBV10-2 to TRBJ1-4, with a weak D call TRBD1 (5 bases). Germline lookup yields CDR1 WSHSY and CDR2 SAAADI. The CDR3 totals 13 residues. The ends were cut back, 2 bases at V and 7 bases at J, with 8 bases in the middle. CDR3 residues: CASSELGTEKLFF. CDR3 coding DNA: TGCGCCAGCAGTGAGCTCGGGACTGAAAAACTGTTTTTT.

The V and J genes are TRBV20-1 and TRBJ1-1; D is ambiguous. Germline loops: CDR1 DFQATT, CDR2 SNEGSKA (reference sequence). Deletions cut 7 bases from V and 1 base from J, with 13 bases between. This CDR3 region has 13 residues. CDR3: CSVYTPQNTEAFF. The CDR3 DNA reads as TGCAGTGTATATACCCCCCAGAACACTGAAGCTTTCTTT.

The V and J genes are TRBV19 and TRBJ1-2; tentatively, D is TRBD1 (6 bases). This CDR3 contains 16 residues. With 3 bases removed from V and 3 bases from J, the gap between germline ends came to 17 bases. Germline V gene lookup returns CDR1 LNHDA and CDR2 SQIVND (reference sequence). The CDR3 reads CASSIHQTGKDYGYTF. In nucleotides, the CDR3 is TGTGCCAGTAGTATCCACCAGACAGGAAAAGACTATGGCTACACCTTC.

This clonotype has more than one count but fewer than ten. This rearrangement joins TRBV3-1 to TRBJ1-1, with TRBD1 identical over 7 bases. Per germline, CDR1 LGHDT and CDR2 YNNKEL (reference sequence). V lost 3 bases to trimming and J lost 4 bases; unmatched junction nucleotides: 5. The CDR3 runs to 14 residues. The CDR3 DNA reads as TGTGCCAGCAGCCAGAAGCAGGGGGGCACTGAAGCTTTCTTT. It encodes CASSQKQGGTEAFF. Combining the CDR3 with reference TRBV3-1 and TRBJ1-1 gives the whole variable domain DTAVSQTPKYLVTQMGNDKSIKCEQNLGHDTMYWYKQDSKKFLKIMFSYNNKELIINETVPNRFSPKSPDKAHLNLHINSLELGDSAVYFCASSQKQGGTEAFFGQGTRLTVV.

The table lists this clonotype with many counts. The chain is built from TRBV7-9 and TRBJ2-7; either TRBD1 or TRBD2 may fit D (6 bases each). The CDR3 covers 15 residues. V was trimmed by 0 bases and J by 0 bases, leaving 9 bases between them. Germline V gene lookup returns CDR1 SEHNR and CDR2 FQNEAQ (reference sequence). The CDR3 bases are TGTGCCAGCAGCTTAGCGGGGGGCAACTCCTACGAGCAGTACTTC. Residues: CASSLAGGNSYEQYF. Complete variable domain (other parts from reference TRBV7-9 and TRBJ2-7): DTGVSQNPRHKITKRGQNVTFRCDPISEHNRLYWYRQTLGQGPEFLTYFQNEAQLEKSRLLSDRFSAERPKGSFSTLEIQRTEQGDSAMYLCASSLAGGNSYEQYFGPGTRLTVT.

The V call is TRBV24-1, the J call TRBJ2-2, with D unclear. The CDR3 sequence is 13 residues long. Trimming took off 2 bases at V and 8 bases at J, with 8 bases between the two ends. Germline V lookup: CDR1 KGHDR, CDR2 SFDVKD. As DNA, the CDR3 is TGTGCCACCAGTGATTCTTACTCGGGGGAGCTGTTTTTT. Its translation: CATSDSYSGELFF.

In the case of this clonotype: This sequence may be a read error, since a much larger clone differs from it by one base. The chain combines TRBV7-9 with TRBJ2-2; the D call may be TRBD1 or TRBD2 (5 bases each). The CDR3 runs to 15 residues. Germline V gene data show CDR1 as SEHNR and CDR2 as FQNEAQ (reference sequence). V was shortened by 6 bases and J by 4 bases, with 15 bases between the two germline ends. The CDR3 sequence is CASRRDGPSTGELFF. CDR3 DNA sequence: TGTGCCAGCAGACGGGACGGACCGAGCACCGGGGAGCTGTTTTTT.

The CDR3 DNA follows: TGTGCCAGCAGTGGAATGGTAGCGGGGTACAATGAGCAGTTCTTC. Encoded protein: CASSGMVAGYNEQFF. The chain carries TRBV2 and TRBJ2-3; 8 bases are a match to TRBD2. The J call is doubtful: the DNA matches TRBJ2-1 better. The CDR3 has 15 residues. CDR1 is SNHLY and CDR2 is FYNNEI in the germline V gene.

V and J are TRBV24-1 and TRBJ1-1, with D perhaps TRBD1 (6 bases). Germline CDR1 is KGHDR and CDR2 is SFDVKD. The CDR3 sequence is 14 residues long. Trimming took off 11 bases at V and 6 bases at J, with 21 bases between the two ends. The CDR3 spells CAISPSGGSSEAFF. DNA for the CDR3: TGTGCCATTTCACCCTCCGGGGGCAGCTCTGAAGCTTTCTTT.

This CDR3 is CASSAETGTSQETQYF. The CDR3 coding sequence is TGTGCCAGCAGCGCCGAGACAGGGACTAGCCAAGAGACCCAGTACTTC. This rearrangement joins TRBV9 to TRBJ2-5; the D gene is possibly TRBD2 (8 bases). Germline values: CDR1 SGDLS, CDR2 YYNGEE. CDR3 size: 16 residues. V was trimmed by 3 bases and J by 1 base, leaving 16 bases between them.

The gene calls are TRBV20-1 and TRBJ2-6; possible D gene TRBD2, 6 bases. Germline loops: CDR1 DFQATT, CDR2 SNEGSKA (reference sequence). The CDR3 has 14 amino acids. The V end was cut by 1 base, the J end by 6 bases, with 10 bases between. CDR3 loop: CSARVTLAANVLTF. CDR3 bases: TGCAGTGCTAGAGTAACACTAGCGGCCAACGTCCTGACTTTC.

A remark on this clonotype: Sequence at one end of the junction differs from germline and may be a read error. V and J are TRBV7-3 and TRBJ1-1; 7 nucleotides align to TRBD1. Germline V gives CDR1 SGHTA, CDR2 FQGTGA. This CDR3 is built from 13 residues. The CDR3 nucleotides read TGTGCCTGGAGTGTATCTGGGACAGATGAAGCTTTCTTC. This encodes CAWSVSGTDEAFF.

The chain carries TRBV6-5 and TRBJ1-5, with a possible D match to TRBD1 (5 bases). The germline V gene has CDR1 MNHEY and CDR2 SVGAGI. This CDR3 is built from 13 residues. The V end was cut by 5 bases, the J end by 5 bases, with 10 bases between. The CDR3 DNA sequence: TGTGCCAGCAGTGACCGGGACGATCAGCCCCAGCATTTT. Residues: CASSDRDDQPQHF.